This record concerns one T cell receptor beta chain sequence. What it binds is not known. Naive, central memory, regulatory and stem cell-like memory cells within the CD4+ compartment were sorted using CD45RO/CCR7/CD25/CD127/CD95/CD27. The record originates from a study of beta chain features in type 1 diabetes. Notes on the study in general: Small HLA sub-analyses could not settle whether HLA shapes TCRB rearrangement. A greater similarity of naive, central memory and Treg TCRB repertoires was seen among patients than among healthy donors. Among all four CD4+ subsets, Type 1 diabetes patients had TCRB CDR3s that were moderately but significantly shorter.

Sequenced material consisted of expressed TCRB transcripts (all of the isolated RNA was reverse transcribed). Method: immunoSEQ multiplex PCR; TCRdb's copy keeps in-frame clones and lacks some. The table lists approximately 170,000 clones, roughly 63% of them singletons. The CDR3 runs 13 residues. Trimming left V 7 bases short and J 3 bases short, with 14 bases between. Germline-derived CDR1 and CDR2 are SQVTM and ANQGSEA. The V call is TRBV29-1, the J call TRBJ2-3, with a possible D match to TRBD1 (6 bases). The sequence was collected from a man aged 25 to 45 with type 1 diabetes. Sequencing was performed on naive CD4+ T cells from blood. CDR3 in DNA: TGCAGCGCTGCAGGGGTTGTGACAGATACGCAGTATTTT. Its translation: CSAAGVVTDTQYF.